These 21 T cell receptor beta chains came from one sample sequenced in a study of shared clonotypes between healthy human individuals. Libraries were prepared by immunoSEQ multiplex PCR; TCRdb keeps only in-frame clonotypes and omits some of them. The sample shows about 690,000 clones, 90% of them seen only once. Input material: memory CD8+ T cells from PBMCs. Subset: CD45RO+ cells pooled with CCR7-negative TemRA cells. The receptors shown here come from a man younger than 35 in good health. Some clones in this sample may be carry-over from other donors' samples.

CDR3 in amino acids: CAITASLGHEQYF. The CDR3 DNA sequence: TGTGCCATCACCGCCTCTCTGGGCCACGAGCAGTACTTC. The chain joins TRBV10-3 to TRBJ2-7; no reliable D call. The CDR3 contains 13 residues. Trimming removed 7 bases at V and 5 bases at J, with 15 bases between. Germline V gene data show CDR1 as ENHRY and CDR2 as SYGVKD.

This chain joins TRBV11-2 and TRBJ2-7, with D perhaps TRBD2 (5 bases). CDR3 size: 15 residues. The V end was cut by 5 bases, the J end by 5 bases, with 19 bases between. Germline V lookup: CDR1 SGHAT, CDR2 FQNNGV. The CDR3 reads CASSQFRTATDEQYF. The CDR3 DNA follows: TGTGCCAGCAGCCAGTTTAGGACTGCGACCGACGAGCAGTACTTC.

The chain employs TRBV4-3 and TRBJ1-2; no clear D gene. Germline CDR1 and CDR2: LGHNA and YSLEER. The CDR3 sequence is 15 residues long. The germline V and J ends were trimmed by 1 base and 2 bases, with 11 bases remaining between them. The CDR3 DNA sequence: TGCGCCAGCAGCCAAGTCGTTGGGGAGAACTATGGCTACACCTTC. It specifies CASSQVVGENYGYTF.

This clone has a single count. The V and J genes are TRBV5-4 and TRBJ2-3; 7 bases are a match to TRBD2. The CDR3 runs to 13 residues. The V gene end was trimmed by 4 bases and the J gene end by 5 bases; junction bases not matched to a gene: 4. Germline CDR1 and CDR2: SGHNT and YYREEE (reference sequence). CDR3 region: CASSVLAKDTQYF. CDR3 nucleotides: TGTGCCAGCAGCGTACTAGCGAAAGATACGCAGTATTTT.

The chain's CDR3 is CASSLPTSPQRDTSTDTQYF. The CDR3, as DNA: TGTGCCAGCAGTTTGCCGACTAGCCCACAACGGGATACTAGCACAGATACGCAGTATTTT. The chain has TRBV28 and TRBJ2-3; 7 bases map to TRBD2. The CDR3 sequence is 20 residues long. The V gene's germline CDR1 is MDHEN and CDR2 SYDVKM. V lost 3 bases, J lost 0 bases, and 18 bases stayed unmatched.

This chain uses TRBV29-1 with TRBJ2-3; TRBD2 aligns across 10 bases. The CDR3 covers 16 residues. The germline V gene encodes CDR1 SQVTM and CDR2 ANQGSEA. The junction had 6 bases not matched to a gene; V was cut back by 3 bases and J by 0 bases. The CDR3 sequence: CSVDWTSGVSTDTQYF. CDR3 DNA: TGCAGCGTTGACTGGACTAGCGGAGTTAGCACAGATACGCAGTATTTT.

V and J are TRBV4-1 and TRBJ2-7; D may be TRBD1 (6 bases). The CDR3 has 13 amino acids. The germline gives CDR1 MGHRA, CDR2 YSYEKL. The ends were cut back, 4 bases at V and 3 bases at J, with 10 bases in the middle. This chain's CDR3 is CASSLRDNYEQYF. The CDR3, as DNA: TGCGCCAGCAGCCTCCGGGACAACTACGAGCAGTACTTC.

This clone was counted a few times. V and J are TRBV27 and TRBJ2-7, with D perhaps TRBD1 or TRBD2 (5 bases each). Looked up from germline, CDR1 is MNHEY and CDR2 is SMNVEV (reference sequence). The CDR3 is 15 residues long. Trimming took off 2 bases at V and 2 bases at J, with 13 bases between the two ends. The CDR3 here is CASSLQGTLPYEQYF. The DNA of the CDR3 is TGTGCCAGCAGTTTACAAGGGACCTTGCCCTACGAGCAGTACTTC.

This chain links TRBV7-9 with TRBJ2-1; 8 bases map to TRBD1. J was trimmed by 5 bases and V by 4 bases; bases with no gene match: 10. Germline values: CDR1 SEHNR, CDR2 FQNEAQ (reference sequence). CDR3 size: 16 residues. CDR3 nucleotide sequence: TGTGCCAGCAGCTCTTGGACAGGGATGGGAGACAATGAGCAGTTCTTC. Protein product: CASSSWTGMGDNEQFF.

The V gene is TRBV18, the J gene TRBJ2-2; D is possibly TRBD1 (6 bases). The CDR3 runs 16 residues. Trimming stripped 0 bases from V and 2 bases from J, with 10 bases between. CDR1 and CDR2 (germline): KGHSH, LQKENI. The CDR3 here is CASSPPWTENTGELFF. CDR3 nucleotides: TGTGCCAGCTCACCACCCTGGACAGAAAACACCGGGGAGCTGTTTTTT.

V and J are TRBV28 and TRBJ1-4; D gene uncertain. Germline lookup yields CDR1 MDHEN and CDR2 SYDVKM. CDR3 size: 14 residues. Deletions cut 7 bases from V and 8 bases from J, with 17 bases between. The CDR3 bases are TGTGCCAGCACCCGCGGCCCCCTGAGCGAAAAACTGTTTTTT. Translation gives CASTRGPLSEKLFF.

The chain joins TRBV4-3 to TRBJ2-5; 8 positions agree with TRBD1. TRBJ2-7 explains the end of the DNA better; the J call may be wrong. The CDR3 extends over 18 amino acids. CDR1 and CDR2 (germline): LGHNA, YSLEER. CDR3 residues: CASSQDHAPTGGSYEQYF. The CDR3 DNA reads TGCGCCAGCAGCCAAGACCATGCCCCAACAGGGGGCTCCTACGAGCAGTACTTC.

The rearrangement links TRBV13 to TRBJ2-5; D gene ambiguous. CDR3 length: 18 residues. Germline lookup yields CDR1 PRHDT and CDR2 FYEKMQ (reference sequence). V lost 5 bases, J lost 4 bases, and 26 bases lay in between. The CDR3 is CASSARLSAHGWVETQYF. The CDR3 DNA sequence: TGTGCCAGCAGCGCTCGATTGTCTGCACACGGATGGGTAGAGACCCAGTACTTC.

A remark on this clone: One end of the junction is discordant with germline, which a read error may explain. This chain joins TRBV6-5 and TRBJ1-1; no definite D call. Germline CDR1 reads MNHEY; CDR2 reads SVGAGI. CDR3 length: 14 residues. Here the CDR3 DNA reads TGTGCCAGCAGTTACTATTCGGGGAACCCTGAAGCTTTCTTT. Its translation is CASSYYSGNPEAFF.

This rearrangement joins TRBV10-3 to TRBJ2-7; D unresolved. The CDR3 is made up of 13 amino acids. Germline V gene data show CDR1 as ENHRY and CDR2 as SYGVKD. V shed 2 bases and J shed 2 bases, with 7 bases lying between them. The CDR3 region has the DNA TGTGCCATCAGTGAGCCGCCAGCCTACGAGCAGTACTTC. Residues: CAISEPPAYEQYF.

This rearrangement joins TRBV19 to TRBJ2-1; tentatively, D is TRBD1 (6 bases). Trimming stripped 6 bases from V and 1 base from J, with 13 bases between. The CDR3 length is 15 residues. Per germline, CDR1 LNHDA and CDR2 SQIVND (reference sequence). The CDR3 loop reads CASSATGFSYNEQFF. CDR3 coding DNA: TGTGCCAGTAGCGCGACAGGTTTTTCCTACAATGAGCAGTTCTTC. The entire variable domain, with the rest obtained from reference TRBV19 and TRBJ2-1, is as follows: DGGITQSPKYLFRKEGQNVTLSCEQNLNHDAMYWYRQDPGQGLRLIYYSQIVNDFQKGDIAEGYSVSREKKESFPLTVTSAQKNPTAFYLCASSATGFSYNEQFFGPGTRLTVL.

V usage is TRBV7-9 and J usage is TRBJ2-1; D gene uncertain. The CDR3 is 16 residues long. Germline-derived CDR1 and CDR2 are SEHNR and FQNEAQ (reference sequence). The V gene lost 6 bases and the J gene lost 6 bases, with 21 bases spanning the gap. DNA for the CDR3: TGTGCCAGCAGTTCACACCGGAAGCCCCCCCTCAATGAGCAGTTCTTC. It codes for CASSSHRKPPLNEQFF.

This clone was seen more than once but under ten times. The chain joins TRBV15 to TRBJ2-5; possibly TRBD2 for D (5 bases). Per germline, CDR1 LNHNV and CDR2 YYDKDF (reference sequence). V lost 7 bases and J lost 2, with 26 bases in between. This CDR3 is 18 amino acids long. CDR3 coding DNA: TGTGCCACCAAACCGGCCGGCGTCGGCGGGCCCTATCAAGAGACCCAGTACTTC. Translating it yields CATKPAGVGGPYQETQYF.

The chain uses TRBV27 and TRBJ1-2; 12 positions match TRBD1. The CDR3 is 16 residues long. The germline gives CDR1 MNHEY, CDR2 SMNVEV (reference sequence). After removal of 5 bases from V and 7 bases from J, the junction contained 11 bases not matched to a gene. CDR3 nucleotide sequence: TGTGCCAGCAGTGGGACAGGGGGCGTCGTTAGAGTTGGCTACACCTTC. Protein sequence: CASSGTGGVVRVGYTF.

A few counts support this clone. The J gene is TRBJ2-1, the V gene TRBV5-6; 10 bases agree with TRBD2. The J segment lost 5 bases and the V segment lost 3 bases, leaving 8 bases of the junction unmatched. This CDR3 contains 16 residues. In germline, CDR1 is SGHDT, CDR2 YYEEEE. In DNA, the CDR3 is TGTGCCAGCAGCTACCCGGGACTAGCGCCCGACAATGAGCAGTTCTTC. This sequence encodes CASSYPGLAPDNEQFF.

This clone was seen a few times. The V gene is TRBV28, the J gene TRBJ2-5; D is unclear. The J call is in doubt because the DNA end fits TRBJ2-7 better. From germline, CDR1 is MDHEN and CDR2 SYDVKM. The CDR3 is 14 residues long. The CDR3 region has the DNA TGTGCCAGCAGTTTTCTGGGCAACTCCTACGAGCAGTACTTC. Translated: CASSFLGNSYEQYF.